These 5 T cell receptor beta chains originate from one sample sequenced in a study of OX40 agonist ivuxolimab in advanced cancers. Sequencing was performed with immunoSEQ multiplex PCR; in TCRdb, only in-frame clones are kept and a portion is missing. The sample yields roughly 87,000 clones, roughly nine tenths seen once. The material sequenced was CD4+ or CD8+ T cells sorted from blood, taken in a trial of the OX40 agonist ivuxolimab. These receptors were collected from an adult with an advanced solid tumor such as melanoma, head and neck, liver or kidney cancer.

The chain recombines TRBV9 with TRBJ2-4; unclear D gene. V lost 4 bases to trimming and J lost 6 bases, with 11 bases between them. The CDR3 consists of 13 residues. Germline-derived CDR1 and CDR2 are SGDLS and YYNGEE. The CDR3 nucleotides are TGTGCCAGCAGCACCGGACCAGGAAACATTCAGTACTTC. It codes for CASSTGPGNIQYF.

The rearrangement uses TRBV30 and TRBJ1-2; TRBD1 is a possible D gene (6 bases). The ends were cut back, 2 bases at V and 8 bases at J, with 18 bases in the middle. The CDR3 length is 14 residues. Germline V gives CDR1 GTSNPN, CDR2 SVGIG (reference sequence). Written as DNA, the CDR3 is TGTGCCTGGAGTCCTCCGGACAGCGCTTACGGCTACACCTTC. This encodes CAWSPPDSAYGYTF.

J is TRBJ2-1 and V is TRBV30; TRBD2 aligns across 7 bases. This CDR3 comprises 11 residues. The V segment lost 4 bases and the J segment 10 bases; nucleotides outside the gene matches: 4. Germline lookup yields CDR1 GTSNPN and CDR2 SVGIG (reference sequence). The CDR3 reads CAWTWGGEQFF. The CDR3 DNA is TGTGCCTGGACCTGGGGGGGGGAGCAGTTCTTC.

CDR3 region: CASSLGTGELFF. The DNA for the CDR3 is TGTGCCAGCAGCTTAGGAACCGGGGAGCTGTTTTTT. The V gene is TRBV7-9, the J gene TRBJ2-2; no definite D call. The V end was cut by 1 base, the J end by 5 bases, with 2 bases between. The CDR3 contains 12 residues. The germline V gene has CDR1 SEHNR and CDR2 FQNEAQ (reference sequence).

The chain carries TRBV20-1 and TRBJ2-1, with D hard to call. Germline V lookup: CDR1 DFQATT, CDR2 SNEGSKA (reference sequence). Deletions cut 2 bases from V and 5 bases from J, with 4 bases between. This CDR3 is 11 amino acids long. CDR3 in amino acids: CSARSDNEQFF. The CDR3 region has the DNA TGCAGTGCTAGATCCGACAATGAGCAGTTCTTC.